This TCR beta chain is drawn from a study of blood T cells in healthy people across ages. Study results and caveats: It was not possible, with unsorted PBMCs, to conclusively compare naive and antigen-experienced cells. Versus aged donors, long-lived donors had higher diversity and more naive CD4+ cells.

As to this clonotype: Its antigen is still unknown.

Through a sample-barcoded 5' primer and a J-beta primer mix, a second PCR was run for about 7 to 12 cycles. Every cDNA was tagged by a template-switch adaptor with 12 random nucleotides. TCRdb analysed the 5' RACE reads with MiXCR anew, one entry per CDR3 protein. Of approximately 600,000 distinct CDR3 sequences listed, under 70% were seen once; the top ten hold 30% to 40%. Germline-derived CDR1 and CDR2 are MNHNS and SASEGT. This CDR3 is 14 amino acids long. The V and J ends lost 7 bases and 7 bases, in that order; junction bases with no gene match: 6. This TCR was recovered from a man aged 60 to 69 in good health. V is TRBV6-1 and J is TRBJ1-5; 11 bases are shared with TRBD1. The source material was blood. CDR3 amino acids: CASTWTGGGQPQHF. DNA for the CDR3: TGTGCCAGCACCTGGACAGGGGGCGGGCAGCCCCAGCATTTT.